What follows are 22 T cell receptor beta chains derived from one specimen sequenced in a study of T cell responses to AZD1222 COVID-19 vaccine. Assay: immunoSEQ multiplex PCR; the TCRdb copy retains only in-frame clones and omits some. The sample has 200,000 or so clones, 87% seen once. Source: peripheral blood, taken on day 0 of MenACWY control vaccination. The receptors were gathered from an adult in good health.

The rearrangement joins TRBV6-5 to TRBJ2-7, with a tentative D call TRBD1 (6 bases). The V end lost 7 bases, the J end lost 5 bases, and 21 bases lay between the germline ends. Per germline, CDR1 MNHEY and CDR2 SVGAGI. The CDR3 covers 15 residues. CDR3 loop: CASTGTQGPGHEQYF. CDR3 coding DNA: TGTGCCAGCACTGGGACCCAGGGGCCGGGCCACGAGCAGTACTTC.

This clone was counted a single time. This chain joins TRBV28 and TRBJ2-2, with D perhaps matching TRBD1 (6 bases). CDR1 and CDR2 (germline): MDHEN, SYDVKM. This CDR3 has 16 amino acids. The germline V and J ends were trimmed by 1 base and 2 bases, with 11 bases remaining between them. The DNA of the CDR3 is TGTGCCAGCAGTTTATTCGGACAGACTAACACCGGGGAGCTGTTTTTT. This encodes CASSLFGQTNTGELFF.

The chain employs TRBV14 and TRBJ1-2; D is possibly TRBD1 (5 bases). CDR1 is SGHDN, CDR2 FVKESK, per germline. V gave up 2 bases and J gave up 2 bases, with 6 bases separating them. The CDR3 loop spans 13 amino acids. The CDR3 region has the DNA TGTGCCAGCAGCCAAACAGGCAACTATGGCTACACCTTC. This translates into CASSQTGNYGYTF.

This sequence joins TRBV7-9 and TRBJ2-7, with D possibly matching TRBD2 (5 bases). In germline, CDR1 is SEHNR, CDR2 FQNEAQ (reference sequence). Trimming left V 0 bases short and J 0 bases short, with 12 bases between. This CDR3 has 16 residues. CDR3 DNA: TGTGCCAGCAGCTTAGCTGGAGGTGACAACTCCTACGAGCAGTACTTC. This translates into CASSLAGGDNSYEQYF.

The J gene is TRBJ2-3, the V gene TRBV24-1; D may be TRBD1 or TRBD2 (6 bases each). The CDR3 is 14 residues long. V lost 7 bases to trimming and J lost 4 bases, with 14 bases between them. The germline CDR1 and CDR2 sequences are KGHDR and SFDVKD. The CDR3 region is CATSRPGAPDTQYF. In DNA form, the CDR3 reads TGTGCCACCAGCAGACCGGGGGCGCCAGATACGCAGTATTTT.

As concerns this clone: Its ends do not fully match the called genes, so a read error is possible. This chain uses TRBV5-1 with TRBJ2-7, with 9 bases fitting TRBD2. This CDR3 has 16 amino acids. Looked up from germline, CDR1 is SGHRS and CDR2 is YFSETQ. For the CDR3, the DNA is TGCGCCAGCTGCTTGGGTCCGGGCGGGAGGGCCTACGAGCAGTACTTC. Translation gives CASCLGPGGRAYEQYF. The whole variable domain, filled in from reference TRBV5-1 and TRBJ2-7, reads KAGVTQTPRYLIKTRGQQVTLSCSPISGHRSVSWYQQTPGQGLQFLFEYFSETQRNKGNFPGRFSGRQFSNSRSEMNVSTLELGDSALYLCASCLGPGGRAYEQYFGPGTRLTVT.

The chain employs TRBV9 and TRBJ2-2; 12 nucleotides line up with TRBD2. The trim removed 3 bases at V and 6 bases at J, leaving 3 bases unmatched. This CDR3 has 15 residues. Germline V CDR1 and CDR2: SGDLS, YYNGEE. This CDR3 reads CASSGSSGRAGELFF. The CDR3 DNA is TGTGCCAGCAGCGGATCTAGCGGGAGGGCCGGGGAGCTGTTTTTT.

This chain's CDR3 is CASSLSDRGPFEKLFF. CDR3 DNA: TGTGCCAGCAGTTTATCTGACAGGGGGCCATTTGAAAAACTGTTTTTT. This chain uses TRBV28 with TRBJ1-4; 10 bases map to TRBD1. Losses at the gene ends were 1 base for V and 7 bases for J; bases not matched to a gene: 6. Germline loops: CDR1 MDHEN, CDR2 SYDVKM. CDR3 length: 16 amino acids.

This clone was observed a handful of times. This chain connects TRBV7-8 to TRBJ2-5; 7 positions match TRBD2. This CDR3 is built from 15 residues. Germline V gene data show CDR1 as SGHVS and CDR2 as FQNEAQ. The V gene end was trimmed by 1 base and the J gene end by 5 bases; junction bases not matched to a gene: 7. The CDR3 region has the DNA TGTGCCAGCAGCTTAGGGGGTAGCGGGTACGAGACCCAGTACTTC. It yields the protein CASSLGGSGYETQYF. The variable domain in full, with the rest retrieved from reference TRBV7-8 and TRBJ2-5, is GAGVSQSPRYKVAKRGQDVALRCDPISGHVSLFWYQQALGQGPEFLTYFQNEAQLDKSGLPSDRFFAERPEGSVSTLKIQRTQQEDSAVYLCASSLGGSGYETQYFGPGTRLLVL.

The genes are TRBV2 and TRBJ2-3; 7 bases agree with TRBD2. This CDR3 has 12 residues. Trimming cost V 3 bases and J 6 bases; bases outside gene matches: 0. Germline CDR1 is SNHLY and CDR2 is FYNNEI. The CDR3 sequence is CASSEGGDTQYF. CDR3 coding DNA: TGTGCCAGCAGTGAGGGGGGGGATACGCAGTATTTT.

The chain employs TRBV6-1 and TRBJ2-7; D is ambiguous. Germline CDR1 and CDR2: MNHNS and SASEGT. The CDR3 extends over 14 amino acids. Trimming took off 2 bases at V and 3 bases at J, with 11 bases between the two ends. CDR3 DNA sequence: TGTGCCAGCAGTGAAACGGGCAGCTACTACGAGCAGTACTTC. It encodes CASSETGSYYEQYF.

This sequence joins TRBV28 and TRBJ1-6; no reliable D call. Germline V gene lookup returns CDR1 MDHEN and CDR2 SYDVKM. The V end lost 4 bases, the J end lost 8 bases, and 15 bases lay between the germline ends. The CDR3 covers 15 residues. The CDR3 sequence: CASSSPLRDDSPLHF. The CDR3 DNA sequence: TGTGCCAGCAGTTCCCCTCTGAGGGATGATTCACCCCTCCACTTT.

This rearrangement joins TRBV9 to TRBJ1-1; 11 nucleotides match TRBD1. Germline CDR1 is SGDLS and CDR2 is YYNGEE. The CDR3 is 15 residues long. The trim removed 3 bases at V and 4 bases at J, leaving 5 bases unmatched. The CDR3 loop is CASSAGGTGGTEAFF. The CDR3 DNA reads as TGTGCCAGCAGCGCAGGGGGGACAGGGGGCACTGAAGCTTTCTTT.

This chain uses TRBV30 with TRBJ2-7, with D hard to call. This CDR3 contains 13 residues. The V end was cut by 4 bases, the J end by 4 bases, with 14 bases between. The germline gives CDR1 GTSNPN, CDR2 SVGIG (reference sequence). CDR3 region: CAWTPHPGYEQYF. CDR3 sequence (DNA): TGTGCCTGGACCCCCCATCCCGGTTACGAGCAGTACTTC.

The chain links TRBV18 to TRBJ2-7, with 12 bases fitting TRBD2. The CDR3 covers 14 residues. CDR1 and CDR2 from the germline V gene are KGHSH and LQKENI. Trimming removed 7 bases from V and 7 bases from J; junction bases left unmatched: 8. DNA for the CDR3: TGTGCCAGCTTCACGACTAGCGGGAGCCAAGAGCAGTACTTC. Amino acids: CASFTTSGSQEQYF.

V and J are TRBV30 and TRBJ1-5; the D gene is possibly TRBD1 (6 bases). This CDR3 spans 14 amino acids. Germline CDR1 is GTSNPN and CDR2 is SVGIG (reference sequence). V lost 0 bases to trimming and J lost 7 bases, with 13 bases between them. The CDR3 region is CAWSVYREGQPQHF. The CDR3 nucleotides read TGTGCCTGGAGTGTTTACAGGGAGGGCCAGCCCCAGCATTTT.

The CDR3 nucleotides read TGTGCCAGCAGTGAGGTGCGTACCTACGAGCAGTACTTC. The encoded protein is CASSEVRTYEQYF. This chain uses TRBV2 with TRBJ2-7; unclear D gene. V lost 3 bases, J lost 2 bases, and 8 bases lay in between. The CDR3 spans 13 residues. CDR1 and CDR2 from the germline V gene are SNHLY and FYNNEI.

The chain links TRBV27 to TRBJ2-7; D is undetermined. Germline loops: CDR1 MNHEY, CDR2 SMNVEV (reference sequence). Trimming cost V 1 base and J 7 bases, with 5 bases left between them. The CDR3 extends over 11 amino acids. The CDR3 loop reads CASSLLGEQYF. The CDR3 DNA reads TGTGCCAGCAGTTTATTGGGGGAGCAGTACTTC.

The CDR3 spells CASSQDLSHTSPLHF. The CDR3 bases are TGTGCCAGCAGCCAAGATCTGAGCCATACTTCACCCCTCCACTTT. The chain couples TRBV3-1 (or the pseudogene TRBV3-2) to TRBJ1-6; D is ambiguous. This CDR3 region has 15 residues. V lost 0 bases and J 9 bases, leaving 12 bases between the germline ends. The germline gives CDR1 LGHDT, CDR2 YNNKEL (reference sequence).

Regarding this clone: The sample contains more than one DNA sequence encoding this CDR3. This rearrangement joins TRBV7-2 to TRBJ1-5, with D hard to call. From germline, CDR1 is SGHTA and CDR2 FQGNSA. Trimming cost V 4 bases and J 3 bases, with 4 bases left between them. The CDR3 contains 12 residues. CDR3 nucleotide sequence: TGTGCCAGCAGCTCGAACAATCAGCCCCAGCATTTT. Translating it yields CASSSNNQPQHF.

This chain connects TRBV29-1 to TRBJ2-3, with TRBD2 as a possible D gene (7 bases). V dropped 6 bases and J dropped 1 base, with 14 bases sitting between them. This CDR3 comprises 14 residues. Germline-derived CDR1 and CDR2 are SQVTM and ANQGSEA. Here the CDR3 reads CSVAQGGGTDTQYF. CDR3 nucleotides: TGCAGCGTCGCACAGGGAGGGGGCACAGATACGCAGTATTTT.

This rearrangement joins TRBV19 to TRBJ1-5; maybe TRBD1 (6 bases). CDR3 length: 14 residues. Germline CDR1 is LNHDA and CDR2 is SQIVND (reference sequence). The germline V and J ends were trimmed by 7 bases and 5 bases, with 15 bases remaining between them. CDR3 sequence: CASTKGDYDQPQHF. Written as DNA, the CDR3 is TGTGCCAGTACGAAGGGGGATTACGATCAGCCCCAGCATTTT.